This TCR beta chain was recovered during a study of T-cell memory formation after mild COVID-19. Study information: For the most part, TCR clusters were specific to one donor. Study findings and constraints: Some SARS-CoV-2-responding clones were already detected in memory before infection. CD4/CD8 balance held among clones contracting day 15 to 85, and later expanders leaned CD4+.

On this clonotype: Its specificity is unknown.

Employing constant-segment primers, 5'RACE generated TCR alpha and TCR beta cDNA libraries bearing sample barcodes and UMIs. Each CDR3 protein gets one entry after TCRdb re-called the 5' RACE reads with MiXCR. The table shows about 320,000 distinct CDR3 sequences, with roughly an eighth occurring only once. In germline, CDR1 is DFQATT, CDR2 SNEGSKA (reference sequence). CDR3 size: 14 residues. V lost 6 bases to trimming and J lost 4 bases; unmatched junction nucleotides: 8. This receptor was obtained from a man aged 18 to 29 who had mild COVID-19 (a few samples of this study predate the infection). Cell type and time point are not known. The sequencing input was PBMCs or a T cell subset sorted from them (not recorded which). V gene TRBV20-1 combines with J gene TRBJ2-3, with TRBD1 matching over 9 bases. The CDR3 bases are TGCAGTGCCCGAACGGGACAGGGCGCAGATACGCAGTATTTT. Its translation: CSARTGQGADTQYF.